A selection of T cell receptor beta chains follows, all from one sample in a study of OX40 agonist ivuxolimab in advanced cancers. The table came from immunoSEQ multiplex PCR; TCRdb's copy has only in-frame clones and leaves some out. The sample gives roughly 70,000 clones, around 89% of which show up once; approximately 4% is in the top ten. Source: CD4+ or CD8+ T cells sorted from blood, taken in a trial of the OX40 agonist ivuxolimab. The receptors shown here come from an adult with an advanced solid tumor such as melanoma, head and neck, liver or kidney cancer. The CDR3 runs from the conserved cysteine through the conserved F or W. A D gene is named only where the DNA matches it firmly. Only some rows state a clone size, as once, few, many or a class for expanded clones.

j_gene,d_gene,abundance,len,v_gene,CDR3aa,CDR3nt
TRBJ2-1,-,-,17,TRBV18,CASSPLSMGDSYNEQFF,TGTGCCAGCTCACCCCTCTCAATGGGCGACTCCTACAATGAGCAGTTCTTC
TRBJ1-5,-,-,15,TRBV5-6,CASSFGGGFNQPQHF,TGTGCCAGCAGCTTTGGGGGGGGCTTCAATCAGCCCCAGCATTTT
TRBJ2-7,TRBD1,-,14,TRBV5-1,CASSLVTGGNEQYF,TGCGCCAGCAGCTTGGTAACAGGGGGTAACGAGCAGTACTTC
TRBJ1-2,-,-,15,TRBV7-9,CASSLSGTGAYGYTF,TGTGCCAGCAGCTTGTCAGGAACCGGGGCTTATGGCTACACCTTC
TRBJ2-3,-,-,13,TRBV27,CASSLARGDAQYF,TGTGCCAGCAGTTTAGCCAGGGGTGATGCGCAGTATTTT
TRBJ2-7,-,-,15,TRBV7-9,CASSLGDGWTYEQYF,TGTGCCAGCAGCCTAGGGGACGGATGGACCTACGAGCAGTACTTC
TRBJ2-1,-,once,13,TRBV9,CASSATSSNEQFF,TGTGCCAGCAGCGCAACTAGCTCCAATGAGCAGTTCTTC
TRBJ2-5,-,-,16,TRBV7-8,CASSLRGVSKEETQYF,TGTGCCAGCAGCTTGCGAGGGGTGTCTAAGGAAGAGACCCAGTACTTC
TRBJ2-7,-,-,14,TRBV6-1,CASRELLTGREQYF,TGTGCCAGCAGGGAACTGCTAACAGGGCGCGAGCAGTACTTC
TRBJ2-1,TRBD1,-,16,TRBV10-3,CAISDWGQGRDNEQFF,TGTGCCATCAGTGACTGGGGACAGGGGAGGGATAATGAGCAGTTCTTC
TRBJ2-1,-,-,14,TRBV7-8,CASSFSSSYNEQFF,TGTGCCAGCAGCTTCAGCAGCTCCTACAATGAGCAGTTCTTC
TRBJ1-1,-,-,13,TRBV7-9,CASSSQGGTEAFF,TGTGCCAGCAGTTCGCAGGGAGGCACTGAAGCTTTCTTT
TRBJ1-3,-,-,17,TRBV5-6,CASSPIRKRDPGNTIYF,TGTGCCAGCAGCCCGATTAGGAAAAGGGATCCTGGAAACACCATATATTTT
TRBJ2-1,TRBD2,-,15,TRBV5-4,CASTLGGVAYNEQFF,TGTGCCAGCACCCTCGGGGGGGTTGCCTACAATGAGCAGTTCTTC
TRBJ2-5,-,-,16,TRBV7-9,CASSPTWRRPRETQYF,TGTGCCAGCAGCCCGACCTGGCGGAGGCCTCGGGAGACCCAGTACTTC
TRBJ2-1,TRBD2,-,20,TRBV28,CASSPPTASGSGLSYNEQFF,TGTGCCAGCAGTCCCCCGACGGCTAGCGGGAGTGGGCTTTCCTACAATGAGCAGTTCTTC
TRBJ1-2,-,-,14,TRBV28,CASSPGGTFYGYTF,TGTGCCAGCAGTCCCGGCGGGACCTTTTATGGCTACACCTTC
TRBJ2-5,-,-,14,TRBV28,CASRQGGQGETQYF,TGTGCCAGCAGGCAAGGGGGGCAGGGGGAGACCCAGTACTTC
TRBJ2-7,-,-,14,TRBV18,CASSPRLGSYEQYF,TGTGCCAGCTCACCACGGTTAGGGTCCTACGAGCAGTACTTC
TRBJ2-7,-,-,14,TRBV11-2,CASSSGTSRGEQYF,TGTGCCAGCAGCTCCGGGACATCTCGTGGCGAGCAGTACTTC
TRBJ2-3,-,-,12,TRBV13,CASSPRWDTQYF,TGTGCCAGCAGCCCCCGGTGGGATACGCAGTATTTT
TRBJ2-5,TRBD1,-,14,TRBV19,CASSTDRVGETQYF,TGTGCCAGTAGTACAGACAGGGTTGGGGAGACCCAGTACTTC
TRBJ1-2,-,few,13,TRBV5-1,CASSLDPTTGYTF,TGCGCCAGCAGCTTGGACCCTACTACTGGCTACACCTTC
TRBJ1-3,TRBD1,-,15,TRBV9,CASSGLGTGRNTIYF,TGTGCCAGCAGCGGCTTAGGGACAGGGCGAAACACCATATATTTT
TRBJ1-2,-,-,13,TRBV6-6,CASIEDGNYGYTF,TGTGCCAGCATCGAAGACGGAAACTATGGCTACACCTTC
TRBJ2-5,-,-,14,TRBV28,CASSTGGQQETQYF,TGTGCCAGCAGTACGGGGGGACAGCAAGAGACCCAGTACTTC
TRBJ2-1,TRBD2,-,17,TRBV5-5,CASSLVGLAGNYNEQFF,TGTGCCAGCAGCTTGGTCGGGCTAGCGGGAAACTACAATGAGCAGTTCTTC
TRBJ1-1,TRBD1,few,13,TRBV19,CATEGQMNTEAFF,TGTGCCACTGAGGGACAGATGAACACTGAAGCTTTCTTT
TRBJ1-5,-,-,15,TRBV10-2,CATVAGLNSNQPQHF,TGCGCCACCGTCGCAGGACTAAATAGCAATCAGCCCCAGCATTTT
TRBJ1-2,-,-,14,TRBV5-1,CASSLMQGSDGYTF,TGCGCCAGCAGCCTAATGCAGGGGAGTGATGGCTACACCTTC
TRBJ2-7,-,once,12,TRBV13,CASSRTRYEQYF,TGTGCCAGCAGCCGGACTCGTTACGAGCAGTACTTC
TRBJ2-1,-,once,17,TRBV19,CASSGTGLSSSYNEQFF,TGTGCCAGTAGTGGTACGGGACTTTCAAGCTCCTACAATGAGCAGTTCTTC
TRBJ2-1,-,-,16,TRBV4-3,CASSSTPGGVRDEQFF,TGCGCCAGCAGCTCCACTCCCGGGGGCGTGAGGGATGAGCAGTTCTTC
TRBJ1-1,-,-,13,TRBV7-9,CASSETRNTEAFF,TGTGCCAGCAGCGAGACAAGAAACACTGAAGCTTTCTTT
TRBJ1-1,-,-,15,TRBV5-1,CASSSTGLPNTEAFF,TGCGCCAGCAGCTCCACCGGACTCCCGAACACTGAAGCTTTCTTT
TRBJ2-2,TRBD2,-,15,TRBV9,CASSGRTSAYGELFF,TGTGCCAGCAGCGGACGGACTAGCGCGTACGGGGAGCTGTTTTTT
TRBJ2-7,-,-,14,TRBV5-1,CASSFSGPHTEQYF,TGCGCCAGCAGCTTCTCCGGGCCTCATACGGAGCAGTACTTC
TRBJ1-1,-,few,17,TRBV18,CASSPERTVIGNTEAFF,TGTGCCAGCTCCCCCGAACGGACAGTCATCGGGAACACTGAAGCTTTCTTT
TRBJ1-6,-,-,12,TRBV28,CASSQGPWPLHF,TGTGCCAGCAGCCAGGGTCCGTGGCCCCTCCACTTT
TRBJ2-1,-,-,12,TRBV7-9,CASSPQGNEQFF,TGTGCCAGCAGCCCTCAGGGGAATGAGCAGTTCTTC
TRBJ2-3,TRBD1,once,15,TRBV11-2,CASSIRQGSIDTQYF,TGTGCCAGCAGCATAAGACAGGGTTCCATCGATACGCAGTATTTT
TRBJ2-7,-,once,15,TRBV19,CASSLLARNSYEQYF,TGTGCCAGTAGCCTTCTAGCCAGGAACTCCTACGAGCAGTACTTC
TRBJ2-7,TRBD1,-,16,TRBV5-4,CASSLGTGDRRYEQYF,TGTGCCAGCAGCTTGGGGACAGGGGACCGACGCTACGAGCAGTACTTC
TRBJ2-7,-,-,13,TRBV25-1,CASSENRLYEQYF,TGTGCCAGCAGTGAAAACAGACTGTACGAGCAGTACTTC